This T cell receptor (beta chain) was retrieved from a study of shared clonotypes between healthy human individuals. With 1 base removed from V and 1 base from J, the gap between germline ends came to 9 bases. CDR1 and CDR2 from the germline V gene are KGHSH and LQKENI. This CDR3 has 15 residues. This table comes from immunoSEQ multiplex PCR, and its TCRdb copy is limited to in-frame clones, with some not included. Among roughly 2.6 million clones listed, roughly 92% were seen once. This rearrangement joins TRBV18 to TRBJ2-3, with D possibly called TRBD1 or TRBD2 (5 bases each). The source of this sequence is a man aged 18 to 35 in good health. Sequenced sample: naive CD4+ T cells sorted from blood. The subset: CD45RA+ positively selected. The CDR3 loop reads CASSPLRDRTDTQYF. DNA of the CDR3: TGTGCCAGCTCACCACTCCGGGACCGCACAGATACGCAGTATTTT.